A selection of T cell receptor beta chains follows, all from one sample in a study of blood T cell repertoires in COVID-19. The protocol was immunoSEQ multiplex PCR, while the TCRdb copy is restricted to in-frame clones and leaves out a portion. The sample gives 150,000 to 200,000 clones, less than 85% of which show up once; about 5% is in the top ten. The sequenced material came from PBMCs or T cells enriched from blood (not recorded which). Receptors were obtained from a woman aged 55-69 years with acute COVID-19. The conserved cysteine and the conserved F or W are not part of the CDR3 here. Fields, in order: CDR3 length, V gene, D gene, J gene, CDR3 protein. A D gene is named only where the DNA matches it firmly.

>13|TRBV5-4|.|TRBJ1-5
ASSLGGTVGQPQH
>18|TRBV24-1|TRBD1|TRBJ2-3
ATSDPTGGDLFRSTDTQY
>15|TRBV11-3|TRBD2|TRBJ2-1
ASSSSSGRRSYNEQF
>11|TRBV12-3/TRBV12-4|TRBD1|TRBJ1-2
ASTLDRERGYT
>15|TRBV9|TRBD2|TRBJ2-3
ASSLAGNIVRPDTQY
>16|TRBV5-1|TRBD2|TRBJ2-3
ASSLPGTSGGPLDTQY
>12|TRBV11-2|.|TRBJ1-1
ASSLVDGDTEAF
>14|TRBV9|.|TRBJ2-2
ASSPNTGANTGELF
>10|TRBV3-1/TRBV3-2|TRBD2|TRBJ2-2
ASSTSGRGLF
>14|TRBV5-1|TRBD2|TRBJ2-7
ASSTPGLAGIYEQY
>14|TRBV4-2|TRBD2|TRBJ2-2
ASSQEGGANTGELF
>12|TRBV27|.|TRBJ1-5
ASSLGTPYQPQH
>13|TRBV18|TRBD2|TRBJ2-5
ASSASGRALETQY
>11|TRBV2|TRBD1|TRBJ1-1
ASRATGDTEAF
>13|TRBV6-5|.|TRBJ2-3
ASKKDWTSTDTQY
>13|TRBV28|.|TRBJ1-5
ASSFGSDYNQPQH
>12|TRBV7-2|TRBD2|TRBJ2-2
ASSFRISGGQLF
>11|TRBV19|.|TRBJ1-6
AISQTYNSPLH
>11|TRBV5-1|TRBD1|TRBJ1-5
ASSLTGDQPQH
>12|TRBV10-3|TRBD1|TRBJ1-2
AISPGQAIYGYT
>13|TRBV10-3|.|TRBJ1-4
AIGDSTGTNEKLF
>13|TRBV7-9|.|TRBJ2-1
ASSLSAGPYNEQF
>15|TRBV25-1|.|TRBJ1-2
ASSEQSRWGSHYGYT
>13|TRBV18|.|TRBJ1-5
ASSPGREINQPQH
>13|TRBV19|.|TRBJ2-1
ASSMEGVSYNEQF
>15|TRBV4-3|TRBD1|TRBJ1-2
ASSQGVGTGRIYGYT
>12|TRBV5-1|TRBD2|TRBJ2-1
ASSVRGGFNEQF
>12|TRBV21-1|.|TRBJ1-2
ASARQGASYGYT
>15|TRBV4-3|.|TRBJ1-1
ASSEEVFGGLNTEAF
>13|TRBV6-1|.|TRBJ1-2
ASSEQGGQNYGYT